What follows is one T cell receptor (beta chain) and its context. The data were taken from a study of control samples from healthy donors and cancer patients. The CDR3 is 15 residues long. The V and J ends lost 0 bases and 6 bases, in that order; junction bases with no gene match: 6. CDR1 and CDR2 from the germline V gene are ENHRY and SYGVKD. TCRdb's copy holds only in-frame clones and misses some; the assay was immunoSEQ multiplex PCR. The table shows around 170,000 clones, with approximately 86% occurring only once. This TCR was recovered from a woman in her 30s in good health. Sequenced: blood. The rearrangement links TRBV10-3 to TRBJ2-7; 9 bases map to TRBD1. In DNA form, the CDR3 reads TGTGCCATCAGTGAGTCGTGGACAGGGGAGGGCGAGCAGTACTTC. Translating it yields CAISESWTGEGEQYF.